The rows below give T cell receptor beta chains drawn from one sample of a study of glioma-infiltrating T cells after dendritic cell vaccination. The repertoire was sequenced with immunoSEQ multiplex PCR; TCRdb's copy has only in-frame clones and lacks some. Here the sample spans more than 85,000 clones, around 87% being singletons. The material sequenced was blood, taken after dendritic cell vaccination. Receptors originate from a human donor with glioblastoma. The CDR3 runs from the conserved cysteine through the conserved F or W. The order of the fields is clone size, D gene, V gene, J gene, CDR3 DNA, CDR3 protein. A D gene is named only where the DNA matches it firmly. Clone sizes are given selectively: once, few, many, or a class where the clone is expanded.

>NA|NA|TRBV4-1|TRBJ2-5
TGCGCCAGCAGCCAAGATCGTCAGGGAAAGACCCAGTACTTC
CASSQDRQGKTQYF
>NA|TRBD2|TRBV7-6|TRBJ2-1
TGTGCCAGCAGCTTAGCGAGCGGGAGGGGGTACAATGAGCAGTTCTTC
CASSLASGRGYNEQFF
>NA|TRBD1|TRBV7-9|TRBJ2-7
TGTGCCAGCAGCTTAGGCCGGACAGGGGGCACGGAACAGTACTTC
CASSLGRTGGTEQYF
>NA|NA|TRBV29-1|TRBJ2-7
TGCAGCGTTGAAACTAGTTGGGGCGAGCAGTACTTC
CSVETSWGEQYF
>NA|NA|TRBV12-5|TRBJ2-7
TGTGCTAGTGGTTTGGCAGTCTCCTACGAGCAGTACTTC
CASGLAVSYEQYF
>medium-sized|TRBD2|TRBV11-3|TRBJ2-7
TGTGCCAGCAGCCCCCCAGCGGGGGAGCAGTACTTC
CASSPPAGEQYF
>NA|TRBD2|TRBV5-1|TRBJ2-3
TGCGCCAGCACCGCTAGCGGGGATAGCACAGATACGCAGTATTTT
CASTASGDSTDTQYF
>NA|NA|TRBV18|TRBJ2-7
TGTGCCAGCTCACCACAGGCCAGGGTCCACGAGCAGTACTTC
CASSPQARVHEQYF
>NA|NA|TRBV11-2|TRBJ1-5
TGTGCCAGCAGTCAGGACACGAATCAGCCCCAGCATTTT
CASSQDTNQPQHF
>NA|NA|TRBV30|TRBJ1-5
TGTGCCTGGAGCCCATTTACAGGGAACGGTCAGCCCCAGCATTTT
CAWSPFTGNGQPQHF
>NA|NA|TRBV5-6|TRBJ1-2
TGTGCCAGCAGCATCAGACTCTATGGCTACACCTTC
CASSIRLYGYTF
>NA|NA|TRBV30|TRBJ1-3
TGTGCCTGGAGTGTACAAGGGGGGGGCTCTGGAAACACCATATATTTT
CAWSVQGGGSGNTIYF
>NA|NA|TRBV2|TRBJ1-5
TGTGCCAGCAGTTATACAGGGCACAATCAGCCCCAGCATTTT
CASSYTGHNQPQHF
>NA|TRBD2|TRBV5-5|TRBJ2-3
TGTGCCAGCAGCTTTAGCGGGGGGGCGTGGGGCACAGATACGCAGTATTTT
CASSFSGGAWGTDTQYF
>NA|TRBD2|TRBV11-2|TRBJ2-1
TGTGCCAGCAGCATCTCGGGGGGGCCGGGGAATGAGCAGTTCTTC
CASSISGGPGNEQFF
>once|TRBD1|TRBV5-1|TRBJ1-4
TGCGCCAGCAGCCTAACAGGGGGTGATGAAAAACTGTTTTTT
CASSLTGGDEKLFF
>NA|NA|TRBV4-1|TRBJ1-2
TGCGCCAGCCACCTTGGGCCAGCCGGACAGATTTTTATATGGGCTACACCTCCTTTTTTC
CASHLGPAGQIFIWATPPFF
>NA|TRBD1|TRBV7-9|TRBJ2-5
TGTGCCAGCAGCGCCGGGACAGGGGACAGCGAGACCCAGTACTTC
CASSAGTGDSETQYF
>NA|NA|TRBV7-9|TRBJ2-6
TGTGCCAGCAGCTCGTGGGGCAGAACTGGGGCCAACGTCCTGACTTTC
CASSSWGRTGANVLTF
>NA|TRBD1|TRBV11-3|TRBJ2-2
TGTGCCAGCAGATCCGGGACAGGGGGCCCCGGGGAGCTGTTTTTT
CASRSGTGGPGELFF
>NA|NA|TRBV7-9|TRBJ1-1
TGTGCCAGCAGCTTAGACAGGAACACTGAAGCTTTCTTT
CASSLDRNTEAFF
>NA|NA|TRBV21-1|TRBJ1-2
TGTGCCAGCAGCAAAGCGTTGGCGACAGGAAAAGTAAAGGGCTACACCTTC
CASSKALATGKVKGYTF
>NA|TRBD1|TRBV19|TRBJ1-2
TGTGCCAGTAGTAGGGTAGGGGACAGAGCTGGCTACACCTTC
CASSRVGDRAGYTF
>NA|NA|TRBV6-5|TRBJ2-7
TGTGCCAGCTCCATTTGGACTGACGAGCAGTACTTC
CASSIWTDEQYF
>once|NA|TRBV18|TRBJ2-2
TGTGCCAGCTCCCTCGGGGGCACCGGGGAGCTGTTTTTT
CASSLGGTGELFF
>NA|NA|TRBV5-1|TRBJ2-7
TGCGCCAGCAGAGTTCGACAGCCCTACGAGCAGTACTTC
CASRVRQPYEQYF
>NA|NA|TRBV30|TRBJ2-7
TGTGCCTGGAGTCGGGGAACCTCCTACGAGCAGTACTTC
CAWSRGTSYEQYF
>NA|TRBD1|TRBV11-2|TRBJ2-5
TGTGCCAGCAGCTCTAGGACAGGGGAGGGAGAGACCCAGTACTTC
CASSSRTGEGETQYF
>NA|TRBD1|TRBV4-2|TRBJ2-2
TGTGCCAGCAGCCGAGACAGGGGTGACACCGGGGAGCTGTTTTTT
CASSRDRGDTGELFF
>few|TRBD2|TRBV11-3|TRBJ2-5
TGTGCCAGCAGCTTCCCTAGCGGGAGGACAGAGACCCAGTACTTC
CASSFPSGRTETQYF
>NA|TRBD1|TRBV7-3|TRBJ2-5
TGTGCCAGCAGCCAAGGACAGGGTGAGACCCAGTACTTC
CASSQGQGETQYF
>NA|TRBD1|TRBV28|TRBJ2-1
TGTGCCACCGCGGACAGGGAATCCTACAATGAGCAGTTCTTC
CATADRESYNEQFF
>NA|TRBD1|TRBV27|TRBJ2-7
TGTGCCAGCAGTCGGGACAGGGCGTACGAGCAGTACTTC
CASSRDRAYEQYF
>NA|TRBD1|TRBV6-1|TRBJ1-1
TGTGCCAGCATTTTCGGGACAGGGGGCAACACTGAAGCTTTCTTT
CASIFGTGGNTEAFF
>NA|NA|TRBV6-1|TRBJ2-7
TGTGCCAGCAATTTCCCCGACATTTTCTACGAGCAGTACTTC
CASNFPDIFYEQYF
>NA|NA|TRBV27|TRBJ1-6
TGTGCCAGCTACGGCGGGGATCTTTCACCCCTCCACTTT
CASYGGDLSPLHF
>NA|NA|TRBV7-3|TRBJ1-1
TGTGCCAGCAGGCAGGCTATTCACACTGAAGCTTTCTTT
CASRQAIHTEAFF